This record looks at one TCR beta chain sequence and its context. The data were obtained in a study of blood T cell repertoires in COVID-19. Study-level background: The United States, Italy and Spain provided the acute and convalescent COVID-19 samples. Sample material is recorded as cDNA or gDNA derived from T cells, B-cell-depleted T cells, or PBMCs.

This CDR3 spans 13 amino acids. The germline V gene has CDR1 MGHDK and CDR2 SYGVNS. V lost 8 bases and J lost 3, with 10 bases in between. In the study's own analysis: Reference gene primer amplification gave estimated nucleated cell counts. Assay: immunoSEQ multiplex PCR; the TCRdb copy retains only in-frame clones and omits some. V and J calls and clone size are those listed in that table; D and trimming were worked out from the DNA. The sample has around 130,000 clones, approximately 84% seen once. Sequences were obtained from peripheral blood. This clonotype was sampled from a woman in her fifties or sixties who had recovered from COVID-19. The rearrangement links TRBV25-1 to TRBJ1-4; perhaps TRBD1 as D (5 bases). The CDR3 DNA reads as TGTGCCAGCCAAAGGGGTCCTAATGAAAAACTGTTTTTT. It codes for CASQRGPNEKLFF.